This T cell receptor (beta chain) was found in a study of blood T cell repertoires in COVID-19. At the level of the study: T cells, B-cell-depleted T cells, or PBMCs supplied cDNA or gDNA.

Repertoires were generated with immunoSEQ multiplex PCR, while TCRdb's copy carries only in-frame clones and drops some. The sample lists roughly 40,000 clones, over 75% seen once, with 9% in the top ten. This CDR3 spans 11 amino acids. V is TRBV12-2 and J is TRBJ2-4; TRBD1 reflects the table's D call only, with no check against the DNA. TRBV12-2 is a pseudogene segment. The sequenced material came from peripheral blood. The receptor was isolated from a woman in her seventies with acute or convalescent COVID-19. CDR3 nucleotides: TGTGCAAGTCGCTCCCTCAGCATTCAGTACTTC. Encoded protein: CASRSLSIQYF.